This passage covers 25 T cell receptor beta chains from one sample sequenced in a study of T cells in Graves' hyperthyroidism and ophthalmopathy. Amplified TCR beta CDR3 regions derived from RNA transcripts. Researchers ran a first-round RT-PCR on the TCR CDR3 using the HTBI primer set. TCRdb redid the calling of the multiplex PCR reads with MiXCR, one entry per CDR3 protein. In the table there are 300,000 to 500,000 distinct CDR3 sequences, roughly 13% of which are singletons. Sequenced: blood. The receptors originated from a middle-aged man with Graves' ophthalmopathy.

There are many counts of this clonotype. The gene calls are TRBV18 and TRBJ2-5; either TRBD1 or TRBD2 may supply D (6 bases each). This CDR3 contains 11 residues. Trimming left V 3 bases short and J 9 bases short, with 8 bases between. CDR1 is KGHSH and CDR2 is LQKENI in the germline V gene. The CDR3 DNA sequence: TGTGCCAGCTCACCTAGGGGGGCCCAGTACTTC. Translating gives CASSPRGAQYF.

Comments on this clonotype: This clone may be a read error of a much larger clone one base away. V and J are TRBV5-5 and TRBJ2-1; 12 positions match TRBD2. The CDR3 runs 16 residues. Germline values: CDR1 SGHKS, CDR2 YYEKEE (reference sequence). The DNA of the CDR3 is TGTACCAGCAGCTTGGGACTAGCGGGCTCACTGAATGAGCAGTTCTTC. Translating gives CTSSLGLAGSLNEQFF. The whole variable domain, remainder taken from reference TRBV5-5 and TRBJ2-1, is DAGVTQSPTHLIKTRGQQVTLRCSPISGHKSVSWYQQVLGQGPQFIFQYYEKEERGRGNFPDRFSARQFPNYSSELNVNALLLGDSALYLCTSSLGLAGSLNEQFFGPGTRLTVL.

About this clonotype: A much larger clone is a single base away; this may be a read error. The final CDR3 position lacks the conserved phenylalanine or tryptophan, pointing to a likely read error. This rearrangement joins TRBV12-3 or TRBV12-4 to TRBJ2-2; unclear D gene. The V end lost 6 bases, the J end lost 1 base, and 3 bases lay between the germline ends. The CDR3 contains 12 residues. The CDR3 region has the DNA TGTGCCAGCAGACAGAACACCGGGGAGCTGTTTCTT. It translates to CASRQNTGELFL.

The J gene is TRBJ1-2, the V gene TRBV2; 12 nucleotides line up with TRBD1. J was trimmed by 10 bases and V by 6 bases; bases with no gene match: 15. The CDR3 extends over 16 amino acids. The V gene's germline CDR1 is SNHLY and CDR2 FYNNEI. CDR3 loop: CASSAGTGGTRRDYTF. The CDR3 DNA reads TGTGCCAGCAGCGCCGGGACAGGGGGCACCCGACGGGACTACACCTTC.

The table lists this clonotype with many counts. This chain links TRBV5-6 with TRBJ2-2; 14 positions match TRBD2. V lost 4 bases to trimming and J lost 6 bases; unmatched junction nucleotides: 2. Germline V gene sequence: CDR1 SGHDT, CDR2 YYEEEE. The CDR3 sequence is 15 residues long. The CDR3 region is CASSMGLAGAGELFF. CDR3 coding DNA: TGTGCCAGCAGCATGGGACTAGCGGGAGCCGGGGAGCTGTTTTTT.

This clonotype was observed many times. The chain employs TRBV18 and TRBJ2-3; D remains unclear. V was clipped by 1 base and J by 1 base, with 3 bases between them. There are 13 residues in the CDR3. The germline gives CDR1 KGHSH, CDR2 LQKENI. In nucleotides, the CDR3 is TGTGCCAGCTCACCACAGGGCACAGATACGCAGTATTTT. Amino acids: CASSPQGTDTQYF.

This clonotype has ten or more counts. The genes are TRBV5-1 and TRBJ2-3; a possible D gene is TRBD2 (5 bases). This CDR3 contains 16 residues. The ends were cut back, 0 bases at V and 0 bases at J, with 11 bases in the middle. Looked up from germline, CDR1 is SGHRS and CDR2 is YFSETQ. CDR3 sequence (DNA): TGCGCCAGCAGCTTGGTGACGGGATATAGCACAGATACGCAGTATTTT. It translates to CASSLVTGYSTDTQYF.

This clonotype came up many times. The chain couples TRBV2 to TRBJ2-1; 8 bases match TRBD1. The CDR3 totals 12 residues. V shed 6 bases and J 13 bases; nucleotides not matched to a gene: 8. From germline, CDR1 is SNHLY and CDR2 FYNNEI. The CDR3 DNA sequence: TGTGCCAGCAGGGGACAGGATGATTCTCAGTTCTTC. This encodes CASRGQDDSQFF.

The table lists this clonotype with many counts. V is TRBV28 and J is TRBJ2-3; tentative D call: TRBD1 (7 bases). The CDR3 has 14 amino acids. From germline, CDR1 is MDHEN and CDR2 SYDVKM. With 3 bases removed from V and 5 bases from J, the gap between germline ends came to 12 bases. This CDR3 reads CASSFRQGGDTQYF. The DNA for the CDR3 is TGTGCCAGCAGTTTCCGACAGGGAGGAGATACGCAGTATTTT. The full variable domain, completed using reference TRBV28 and TRBJ2-3, is DVKVTQSSRYLVKRTGEKVFLECVQDMDHENMFWYRQDPGLGLRLIYFSYDVKMKEKGDIPEGYSVSREKKERFSLILESASTNQTSMYLCASSFRQGGDTQYFGPGTRLTVL.

This clonotype was seen many times. This chain links TRBV5-1 with TRBJ2-1, with 8 bases matching TRBD2. Germline V gene data show CDR1 as SGHRS and CDR2 as YFSETQ. The CDR3 consists of 13 residues. Germline trimming cut 6 bases from V and 4 bases from J; bases unmatched to any gene: 3. The CDR3 region has the DNA TGCGCCAGCACTAGCGGGCAGTACAATGAGCAGTTCTTC. Translated, it gives CASTSGQYNEQFF. Complete variable domain (other parts from reference TRBV5-1 and TRBJ2-1): KAGVTQTPRYLIKTRGQQVTLSCSPISGHRSVSWYQQTPGQGLQFLFEYFSETQRNKGNFPGRFSGRQFSNSRSEMNVSTLELGDSALYLCASTSGQYNEQFFGPGTRLTVL.

This clonotype was counted only a few times. The J gene is TRBJ2-7, the V gene TRBV19; 7 bases align to TRBD1. V shed 0 bases, J shed 6 bases, and the junction held 11 bases outside the gene matches. The germline CDR1 and CDR2 sequences are LNHDA and SQIVND (reference sequence). The CDR3 covers 16 residues. CDR3 amino acids: CASSIDTKGALSEQYF. The CDR3 coding sequence is TGTGCCAGTAGTATAGATACCAAGGGGGCCCTTTCCGAGCAGTACTTC. The full variable domain, rest sourced from reference TRBV19 and TRBJ2-7, is DGGITQSPKYLFRKEGQNVTLSCEQNLNHDAMYWYRQDPGQGLRLIYYSQIVNDFQKGDIAEGYSVSREKKESFPLTVTSAQKNPTAFYLCASSIDTKGALSEQYFGPGTRLTVT.

Only a few counts were recorded for this clonotype. The rearrangement uses TRBV10-1 and TRBJ2-5; no clear D gene. Per the germline V gene, CDR1 is WNHNN and CDR2 is SYGVQD (reference sequence). The ends were cut back, 0 bases at V and 0 bases at J, with 8 bases in the middle. This CDR3 has 15 residues. The CDR3 DNA reads TGCGCCAGCAGTGAGTCGAACAGATACCAAGAGACCCAGTACTTC. Translated: CASSESNRYQETQYF.

V is TRBV29-1 and J is TRBJ2-1, with 9 bases fitting TRBD2. The CDR3 is 15 amino acids. V was clipped by 2 bases and J by 8 bases; unmatched bases: 10. Germline CDR1 is SQVTM and CDR2 is ANQGSEA. The CDR3, as DNA: TGCAGCGTTGAACAGGGTAGCGGGAGTATGTATGAGCAGTTCTTC. Translation: CSVEQGSGSMYEQFF.

A few counts support this clonotype. The chain has TRBV20-1 and TRBJ2-3; D unresolved. CDR3 size: 14 residues. V lost 3 bases to trimming and J lost 3 bases, with 13 bases between them. CDR1 and CDR2 from the germline V gene are DFQATT and SNEGSKA (reference sequence). CDR3 loop: CSARAPAVTDTQYF. The CDR3 DNA reads TGCAGTGCTAGGGCCCCTGCGGTGACAGATACGCAGTATTTT.

The V gene is TRBV20-1, the J gene TRBJ1-1, with D perhaps TRBD1 (6 bases). Looked up from germline, CDR1 is DFQATT and CDR2 is SNEGSKA (reference sequence). The germline V and J ends were trimmed by 5 bases and 6 bases, with 16 bases remaining between them. This CDR3 contains 13 residues. For the CDR3, the DNA is TGCAGTGCTCATACTCCAGGGGAGGCTGAAGCTTTCTTT. Its protein product is CSAHTPGEAEAFF.

A note on this clonotype: This may come from a read error, since a much larger clone is one base off. The rearrangement uses TRBV11-2 and TRBJ2-3; no firm D call. The CDR3 totals 15 residues. Germline CDR1 SGHAT, CDR2 FQNNGV. V shed 5 bases and J shed 1 base, with 13 bases lying between them. CDR3 loop: CASSLRYRRTDTQYF. CDR3 DNA sequence: TGTGCCAGCAGCCTCCGGTACAGACGCACAGATACGCAGTATTTT.

This clonotype was detected only a few times. The gene calls are TRBV4-1 and TRBJ2-5, with D unclear. The length of the CDR3 is 15 residues. CDR1 MGHRA and CDR2 YSYEKL come from the germline V gene. V gave up 4 bases and J gave up 0 bases, with 12 bases separating them. As DNA, the CDR3 is TGCGCCAGCAGCCTTCAATATTCCAACCAAGAGACCCAGTACTTC. This codes for CASSLQYSNQETQYF.

This clonotype showed up many times. The V gene is TRBV3-1, the J gene TRBJ2-5; 8 nucleotides match TRBD1. J lost 5 bases, V lost 6 bases, and 5 bases had no gene match. The CDR3 covers 13 residues. From germline, CDR1 is LGHDT and CDR2 YNNKEL (reference sequence). CDR3 DNA: TGTGCCAGCAGAGACAGGGGCCAGGAGACCCAGTACTTC. This encodes CASRDRGQETQYF.

V and J are TRBV20-1 and TRBJ2-7; TRBD2 matches 7 bases. The CDR3 spans 16 residues. J gave up 3 bases and V 3 bases, and 14 bases lay outside the gene matches. CDR1 and CDR2 from the germline V gene are DFQATT and SNEGSKA (reference sequence). The CDR3 DNA sequence: TGCAGTGCTAGCCCTTGGAGCGGGACCACAATCTACGAGCAGTACTTC. Translation: CSASPWSGTTIYEQYF.

This clonotype was observed a few times. This may be a read error, as it is one base from a much larger clone. The chain combines TRBV11-2 with TRBJ2-2, with D hard to call. CDR1 is SGHAT, CDR2 FQNNGV, per germline. Trimming stripped 2 bases from V and 4 bases from J, with 8 bases between. This CDR3 is built from 14 residues. The CDR3 sequence: CASSLSRSTGELFF. The CDR3 DNA reads TGTGCCAGCAGCTTATCTAGGTCCACCGGGGAGCTGTTTTTT.

This clonotype was seen at least ten times. The rearrangement uses TRBV30 and TRBJ1-6; 7 bases fit TRBD1. The CDR3 consists of 13 residues. From germline, CDR1 is GTSNPN and CDR2 SVGIG (reference sequence). V gave up 5 bases and J gave up 7 bases; unmatched junction bases: 5. CDR3 residues: CAWDTGVNSPLHF. The CDR3 DNA follows: TGTGCCTGGGACACAGGGGTCAATTCACCCCTCCACTTT.

On this clonotype itself: A junction boundary mismatches the germline segment, possibly from a read error. The chain uses TRBV25-1 and TRBJ2-7; TRBD2 agrees at 11 bases. The CDR3 totals 19 residues. Germline CDR1 reads MGHDK; CDR2 reads SYGVNS. CDR3 nucleotides: TGTGCCATCAGTGAACCTCCCGTCCCGGGACTAGCGGACTCCTACGAGCAGTACTTC. This gives the protein CAISEPPVPGLADSYEQYF.

The chain uses TRBV4-1 and TRBJ2-1; the D is unclear. Germline lookup yields CDR1 MGHRA and CDR2 YSYEKL. Deletions cut 2 bases from V and 3 bases from J, with 5 bases between. This CDR3 region has 13 residues. The CDR3 sequence: CASSQLGYNEQFF. In DNA, the CDR3 is TGCGCCAGCAGCCAACTAGGCTACAATGAGCAGTTCTTC.

This clonotype was found many times. This chain links TRBV27 with TRBJ2-6; D unresolved. CDR3 size: 15 residues. Germline assignment: CDR1 MNHEY and CDR2 SMNVEV (reference sequence). V lost 7 bases and J lost 2, with 12 bases in between. CDR3 sequence (DNA): TGTGCCAGCAAGAGTTTCCAGCCTGGGGCCAACGTCCTGACTTTC. Amino acid sequence: CASKSFQPGANVLTF. The full variable domain, with the rest looked up from reference TRBV27 and TRBJ2-6, is EAQVTQNPRYLITVTGKKLTVTCSQNMNHEYMSWYRQDPGLGLRQIYYSMNVEVTDKGDVPEGYKVSRKEKRNFPLILESPSPNQTSLYFCASKSFQPGANVLTFGAGSRLTVL.

This clonotype has ten or more counts. This sequence joins TRBV20-1 and TRBJ2-1; 10 bases line up with TRBD2. The CDR3 length is 15 residues. V shed 5 bases, J shed 0 bases, and the junction held 4 bases outside the gene matches. The V gene's germline CDR1 is DFQATT and CDR2 SNEGSKA (reference sequence). CDR3 in DNA: TGCAGTGCTGGTCTAGCGGGAGTCTCCTACAATGAGCAGTTCTTC. Translating it yields CSAGLAGVSYNEQFF.